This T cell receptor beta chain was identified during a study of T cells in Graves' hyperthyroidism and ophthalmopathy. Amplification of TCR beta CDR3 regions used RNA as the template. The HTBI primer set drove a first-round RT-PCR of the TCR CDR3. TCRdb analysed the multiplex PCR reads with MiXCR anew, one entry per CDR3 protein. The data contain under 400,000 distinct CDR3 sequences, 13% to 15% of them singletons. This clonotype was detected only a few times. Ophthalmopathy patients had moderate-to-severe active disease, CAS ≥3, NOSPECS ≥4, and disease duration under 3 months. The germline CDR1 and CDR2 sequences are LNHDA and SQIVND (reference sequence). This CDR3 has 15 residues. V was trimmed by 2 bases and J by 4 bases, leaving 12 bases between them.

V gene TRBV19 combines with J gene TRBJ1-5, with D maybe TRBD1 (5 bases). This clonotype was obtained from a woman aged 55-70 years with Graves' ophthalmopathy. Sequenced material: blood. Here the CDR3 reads CASSITWAGNQPQHF. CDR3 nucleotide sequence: TGTGCCAGTAGTATAACATGGGCAGGGAATCAGCCCCAGCATTTT.